A single TCR beta chain is shown here with its context. What it binds is unknown. Repertoires were generated with immunoSEQ multiplex PCR, while TCRdb's copy carries only in-frame clones and drops some. The sample has 25,000 to 30,000 clones, roughly 69% seen once. The sample belongs to a study of CD4 T cells in relation to SARS-CoV-2 and coronaviruses. The unexposed donors gave CD4+ T cells in about 2011-2019, prior to COVID-19. After approximately ten days of culture, CD4+ T cells were isolated. Cells permitting, SARS-CoV-2 S/N and four cold-coronavirus spikes were tested on unexposed-donor CD4+ T cells. This TCR was recovered from a human donor in good health. Material for sequencing was CD4+ T cells from PBMCs, cultured in vitro.

The CDR3 DNA sequence: TGTGCCAGCAGTGATGGGTGGGGCGGGAGAAGGACCTACGAGCAGTACTTC. Residues: CASSDGWGGRRTYEQYF. The V and J genes are TRBV2 and TRBJ2-7; 7 bases match TRBD2. J lost 2 bases, V lost 3 bases, and 13 bases had no gene match. This CDR3 comprises 17 residues. From germline, CDR1 is SNHLY and CDR2 FYNNEI.